The 20 T cell receptor beta chains reported below all come from one sample, sequenced in a study of type 1 regulatory T cells. Each CDR3 protein gets one entry after TCRdb re-called the reads with MiXCR. The sample records roughly 71,000 distinct CDR3 sequences, roughly 60% being singletons. No antigen has been identified for these receptors. Specimen: cultured T cells, either the whole culture or a sorted T cell fraction (not recorded which). Indicated subset: Tr1-enriched cell product generated in vitro against host alloantigens. The receptors shown here come from a human donor in good health.

This clonotype was seen more than once but under ten times. This chain links TRBV5-1 with TRBJ1-5, with a weak D call TRBD1 (5 bases). The CDR3 has 17 residues. The germline V gene encodes CDR1 SGHRS and CDR2 YFSETQ. Trimming took off 0 bases at V and 5 bases at J, with 18 bases between the two ends. CDR3 nucleotides: TGCGCCAGCAGCTTGGGACCCTCGGGACCCTTTGATCAGCCCCAGCATTTT. This gives the protein CASSLGPSGPFDQPQHF.

The V gene is TRBV27, the J gene TRBJ1-5; 8 nucleotides align to TRBD1. V was pared by 5 bases and J by 6 bases, with 6 bases of the junction left unmatched. Germline V lookup: CDR1 MNHEY, CDR2 SMNVEV (reference sequence). There are 14 residues in the CDR3. Written as DNA, the CDR3 is TGTGCCAGCAGTCTAGGACAGGGAGGTCAGCCCCAGCATTTT. Amino acid sequence: CASSLGQGGQPQHF.

V gene TRBV4-2 combines with J gene TRBJ2-1, with D unresolved. This CDR3 is 16 amino acids long. Trimming cost V 1 base and J 6 bases, with 16 bases left between them. The V gene's germline CDR1 is LGHNA and CDR2 YNFKEQ. The CDR3 spells CASSQGSVMYGNEQFF. The CDR3 region has the DNA TGTGCCAGCAGCCAAGGGAGCGTCATGTACGGCAATGAGCAGTTCTTC.

Of note for this clonotype: A read error may be the cause here, since a much bigger clone is one base away. This sequence joins TRBV7-2 and TRBJ2-2, with D possibly matching TRBD1 (7 bases). The V gene lost 5 bases and the J gene lost 1 base, with 11 bases spanning the gap. The CDR3 is 15 residues long. CDR1 is SGHTA, CDR2 FQGNSA, per germline. The CDR3 DNA sequence: TGTGCCAGCAGCCTTCAGGGGGGGAACACCGGGGAGCTGTTTTTT. Protein product: CASSLQGGNTGELFF.

The chain recombines TRBV5-1 with TRBJ2-1; 7 bases are a match to TRBD1. The CDR3 sequence is 12 residues long. CDR1 is SGHRS, CDR2 YFSETQ, per germline. V shed 1 base and J 12 bases; nucleotides not matched to a gene: 4. CDR3 loop: CASSLTGEGQFF. For the CDR3, the DNA is TGCGCCAGCAGCTTGACAGGGGAAGGGCAGTTCTTC.

The chain combines TRBV5-1 with TRBJ2-7; the D call may be TRBD1 or TRBD2 (6 bases each). V lost 1 base and J lost 2, with 13 bases in between. CDR3 size: 15 residues. Germline V gene lookup returns CDR1 SGHRS and CDR2 YFSETQ. DNA for the CDR3: TGCGCCAGCAGCTTGAACGAGGGGGGCCCCTACGAGCAGTACTTC. It yields the protein CASSLNEGGPYEQYF.

J is TRBJ2-7 and V is TRBV6-5; D is ambiguous. V gave up 0 bases and J gave up 3 bases, with 12 bases separating them. There are 15 residues in the CDR3. The germline V gene encodes CDR1 MNHEY and CDR2 SVGAGI. The CDR3, as DNA: TGTGCCAGCAGTTACTCAGCAATGTCCAACTACGAGCAGTACTTC. Protein: CASSYSAMSNYEQYF.

The chain joins TRBV4-2 to TRBJ2-2, with TRBD2 matching over 12 bases. The V and J ends lost 2 bases and 3 bases, in that order; junction bases with no gene match: 4. Germline assignment: CDR1 LGHNA and CDR2 YNFKEQ. CDR3 length equals 17 residues. The DNA for the CDR3 is TGTGCCAGCAGCCAATATCCTAGCGGGAGGGACACCGGGGAGCTGTTTTTT. It translates to CASSQYPSGRDTGELFF.

The CDR3 DNA sequence: TGCGCCAGCAGCTTGGCCCCCTTTGGGGCGGGAGGCAACACAGATACGCAGTATTTT. Its protein product is CASSLAPFGAGGNTDTQYF. This chain links TRBV5-1 with TRBJ2-3; 8 positions agree with TRBD2. V gave up 0 bases and J gave up 2 bases; unmatched junction bases: 14. The CDR3 extends over 19 amino acids. Germline V gives CDR1 SGHRS, CDR2 YFSETQ. The whole variable domain, remainder taken from reference TRBV5-1 and TRBJ2-3, is KAGVTQTPRYLIKTRGQQVTLSCSPISGHRSVSWYQQTPGQGLQFLFEYFSETQRNKGNFPGRFSGRQFSNSRSEMNVSTLELGDSALYLCASSLAPFGAGGNTDTQYFGPGTRLTVL.

CDR3 in amino acids: CASSKAPRGAGAEKLFF. CDR3 in DNA: TGCGCCAGCTCAAAGGCCCCCAGGGGGGCTGGAGCCGAAAAACTGTTTTTT. This chain joins TRBV10-2 and TRBJ1-4; 7 bases line up with TRBD1. The CDR3 has 17 residues. Per germline, CDR1 WSHSY and CDR2 SAAADI. V gave up 8 bases and J gave up 8 bases; unmatched junction bases: 20.

The CDR3 DNA reads TGCGCCAGCCGGAAGACAGAGGGCTCCTACGAGCAGTACTTC. Translating gives CASRKTEGSYEQYF. J is TRBJ2-7 and V is TRBV5-1; D might be TRBD1 or TRBD2, each matching 5 bases. The CDR3 runs to 14 residues. Germline CDR1 and CDR2: SGHRS and YFSETQ. V lost 7 bases and J lost 0, with 14 bases in between.

The V call is TRBV18, the J call TRBJ2-1; TRBD2 agrees at 9 bases. The CDR3 spans 18 residues. V shed 0 bases and J 6 bases; nucleotides not matched to a gene: 12. CDR1 KGHSH and CDR2 LQKENI come from the germline V gene. CDR3 bases: TGTGCCAGCTCACCACCGTCGGCCGTTGCGGGAGGGCTCAATGAGCAGTTCTTC. This codes for CASSPPSAVAGGLNEQFF.

This chain uses TRBV20-1 with TRBJ2-1; 7 nucleotides line up with TRBD2. V was pared by 5 bases and J by 4 bases, with 11 bases of the junction left unmatched. The CDR3 is 15 residues long. CDR1 is DFQATT and CDR2 is SNEGSKA in the germline V gene (reference sequence). The CDR3 nucleotides are TGCAGTGCTGGGGACTTAAGCGGGACGTACAATGAGCAGTTCTTC. Amino acids: CSAGDLSGTYNEQFF.

This clonotype was seen more than once but under ten times. The V call is TRBV5-1, the J call TRBJ1-5; D gene uncertain. V was trimmed by 0 bases and J by 7 bases, leaving 8 bases between them. Germline values: CDR1 SGHRS, CDR2 YFSETQ. This CDR3 is built from 13 residues. CDR3 bases: TGCGCCAGCAGCTTGGAATCGGACCAGCCCCAGCATTTT. Protein: CASSLESDQPQHF.

The CDR3 bases are TGTGCCAGCAGCCTAGAAGCGGGGCTAGCCAAAAACATTCAGTACTTC. Translation: CASSLEAGLAKNIQYF. V and J are TRBV7-4 and TRBJ2-4, with TRBD2 identical over 7 bases. The CDR3 loop spans 16 amino acids. The junction had 7 bases not matched to a gene; V was cut back by 5 bases and J by 0 bases. The V gene's germline CDR1 is SGHVT and CDR2 SQSDAQ.

This chain links TRBV18 with TRBJ1-2; weak D call: TRBD1 (5 bases). Germline CDR1 is KGHSH and CDR2 is LQKENI. V gave up 0 bases and J gave up 7 bases, with 15 bases separating them. The CDR3 extends over 15 amino acids. The CDR3 DNA reads TGTGCCAGCTCACCACCGACGGGGTCGAGGGGTGGCTACACCTTC. Protein: CASSPPTGSRGGYTF.

The CDR3 spells CASSRVVGQRQGAISDTQYF. DNA for the CDR3: TGTGCCAGCAGCAGAGTCGTAGGTCAGAGACAGGGAGCTATTTCAGATACGCAGTATTTT. V gene TRBV7-9 combines with J gene TRBJ2-3; 7 bases line up with TRBD1. This CDR3 region has 20 residues. Germline trimming cut 5 bases from V and 4 bases from J; bases unmatched to any gene: 24. The germline V gene encodes CDR1 SEHNR and CDR2 FQNEAQ (reference sequence).

The rearrangement joins TRBV4-3 to TRBJ2-1, with 8 bases that match TRBD1. Germline V CDR1 and CDR2: LGHNA, YSLEER. The CDR3 loop spans 16 amino acids. Trimming at V came to 4 bases and at J to 8 bases, leaving 13 bases not matched to a gene. In DNA form, the CDR3 reads TGCGCCAGCAGCCGGAATCCGTCAGGGGGCTGGGATGAGCAGTTCTTC. It translates to CASSRNPSGGWDEQFF.

This chain uses TRBV4-1 with TRBJ2-5; D may be TRBD1 or TRBD2 (5 bases each). Germline CDR1 and CDR2: MGHRA and YSYEKL. V gave up 5 bases and J gave up 4 bases, with 14 bases separating them. This CDR3 contains 14 residues. CDR3 loop: CASSARDALETQYF. Here the CDR3 DNA reads TGCGCCAGCAGCGCCCGGGACGCGTTAGAGACCCAGTACTTC.

This chain joins TRBV5-4 and TRBJ2-1, with D perhaps matching TRBD1 (8 bases). The CDR3 consists of 13 residues. Trimming took 2 bases from V and 9 from J, leaving 12 bases between them. Per the germline V gene, CDR1 is SGHNT and CDR2 is YYREEE (reference sequence). The CDR3 nucleotides are TGTGCCAGCAGCTTACAGGGGGGGGTTGAGCAGTTCTTC. This translates into CASSLQGGVEQFF. The full variable domain, in which reference TRBV5-4 and TRBJ2-1 provide the parts outside the CDR3, is ETGVTQSPTHLIKTRGQQVTLRCSSQSGHNTVSWYQQALGQGPQFIFQYYREEENGRGNFPPRFSGLQFPNYSSELNVNALELDDSALYLCASSLQGGVEQFFGPGTRLTVL.